These T cell receptor beta chains were read from a single sample in a study of T cells in Graves' hyperthyroidism and ophthalmopathy. Each CDR3 protein gets one entry after TCRdb re-called the multiplex PCR reads with MiXCR. This table has 550,000 to 800,000 distinct CDR3 sequences, around a sixth appearing once. The sequenced sample consisted of blood. These receptors were obtained from a middle-aged man with Graves' hyperthyroidism. Both conserved end residues are part of each CDR3. D genes are given only for firm matches. Some rows have no size entry. The others give once, few or many, or a class for an expanded clone.

j_call cdr3_length v_call clone_size d_call cdr3_nt cdr3_aa
TRBJ1-5 17 TRBV18 NA TRBD1 TGTGCCAGCTCACTTGAGACAGGGGGATATAGCAATCAGCCCCAGCATTTT CASSLETGGYSNQPQHF
TRBJ2-5 16 TRBV5-1 few NA TGCGCCAGCAGCTTGGCCGTTGCGGGATCCCCCCAGACCCAGTACTTC CASSLAVAGSPQTQYF
TRBJ2-2 14 TRBV10-1 few NA TGCGCCAGCAGAGGGGGAGGGGACACCGGGGAGCTGTTTTTT CASRGGGDTGELFF
TRBJ2-7 15 TRBV2 few NA TGTGCCAGCGGACGAACAGGGTACCTGTATGACGAGCAGTACTTC CASGRTGYLYDEQYF
TRBJ2-3 16 TRBV7-9 many NA TGTGCCAGCAGCTTAGCCTTCCAGAGCCCGGTAGATACGCAGTATTTT CASSLAFQSPVDTQYF
TRBJ2-7 17 TRBV20-1 many NA TGCAGTGCTAGAGATCCCTCCGGGCCTCAAATTGCCTACGAGCAGTACTTC CSARDPSGPQIAYEQYF
TRBJ2-6 16 TRBV5-8 NA NA TGTGCCAGCATCCGAAAACCCCTCTCTGGGGCCAACGTCCTGACTTTC CASIRKPLSGANVLTF
TRBJ2-7 16 TRBV11-2 many NA TGTGCCAGCAGCTTAGGACCAGGGCAGTGGACCTACGAGCAGTACTTC CASSLGPGQWTYEQYF
TRBJ1-5 17 TRBV28 few NA TGTGCCAGCAGCCCAGTCGGGGGGCGGTTAGGCAATCAGCCCCAGCATTTT CASSPVGGRLGNQPQHF
TRBJ1-5 13 TRBV6-2/TRBV6-3 many NA TGTGCCAGCAGTTGGGGGGGCGACCAGCCCCAGCATTTT CASSWGGDQPQHF